The 6 T cell receptor beta chains below come from one sample, sequenced in a study of blood T cell repertoires in COVID-19. This table comes from immunoSEQ multiplex PCR, and its TCRdb copy is limited to in-frame clones, with some not included. This table has 220,000 or so clones, about 90% appearing once. The sequenced material came from PBMCs or T cells enriched from blood (not recorded which). Receptor source: a man over 45 who had been exposed to COVID-19.

In this sample, this clone turned up once. The chain couples TRBV3-1 (or the pseudogene TRBV3-2) to TRBJ1-2; no clear D gene. The CDR3 loop spans 14 amino acids. Germline loops: CDR1 LGHDT, CDR2 YNNKEL (reference sequence). Between the trimmed V and J ends, which lost 4 bases and 4 bases, there was a span of 13 bases. The CDR3 spells CASSLSGYGYGYTF. The CDR3 coding sequence is TGTGCCAGCAGCCTTTCAGGATACGGCTATGGCTACACCTTC.

This clone was counted between two and nine times. The CDR3 loop reads CASSYLLNTEAFF. The CDR3 nucleotides read TGTGCCAGCAGTTATTTGCTAAACACTGAAGCTTTCTTT. The V gene is TRBV6-5, the J gene TRBJ1-1; D gene uncertain. Trimming cost V 3 bases and J 2 bases, with 7 bases left between them. Germline CDR1 reads MNHEY; CDR2 reads SVGAGI. CDR3 size: 13 residues.

The V and J genes are TRBV6-5 and TRBJ2-2, with TRBD1 as a possible D gene (6 bases). CDR3 length: 14 amino acids. Germline values: CDR1 MNHEY, CDR2 SVGAGI. The V end lost 6 bases, the J end lost 1 base, and 9 bases lay between the germline ends. The CDR3: CASRGTLNTGELFF. The CDR3 region has the DNA TGTGCCAGCAGAGGGACACTGAACACCGGGGAGCTGTTTTTT.

The chain joins TRBV25-1 to TRBJ1-2; D is uncertain. CDR3 length: 11 amino acids. Germline loops: CDR1 MGHDK, CDR2 SYGVNS. With 5 bases removed from V and 8 bases from J, the gap between germline ends came to 9 bases. The CDR3 DNA sequence: TGTGCCAGCAGTTACGGCGGGGGCTACACCTTC. This gives the protein CASSYGGGYTF.

The chain carries TRBV28 and TRBJ2-7, with D perhaps TRBD1 (6 bases). The CDR3 extends over 14 amino acids. With 3 bases removed from V and 3 bases from J, the gap between germline ends came to 12 bases. Germline V CDR1 and CDR2: MDHEN, SYDVKM. The CDR3 nucleotides read TGTGCCAGCAGTTTTGTGGGGACACTCTACGAGCAGTACTTC. Translated, it gives CASSFVGTLYEQYF.

The V and J genes are TRBV5-1 and TRBJ2-7; 8 bases line up with TRBD1. V shed 6 bases, J shed 6 bases, and the junction held 14 bases outside the gene matches. The CDR3 runs 15 residues. Germline assignment: CDR1 SGHRS and CDR2 YFSETQ. The CDR3 DNA sequence: TGCGCCAGCACCCTTCCGGACAGGGACCCTCCCGAGCAGTACTTC. Protein product: CASTLPDRDPPEQYF.